This is a list of T cell receptor beta chains from one sample in a study of T cell responses to AZD1222 COVID-19 vaccine. Measured with immunoSEQ multiplex PCR; TCRdb has only the in-frame clones, and not every one. The sample consists of 100,000 to 150,000 clones, 84% of them appearing once. The material was peripheral blood, obtained 28 days after the second AZD1222 dose. The receptor set was obtained from an adult who received the AZD1222 COVID-19 vaccine. Each CDR3 is given with its conserved first and last residue. A D gene is named only where the DNA matches it firmly. Rows give clone size only sometimes, using once, few, many, or a class for an expanded clone.

v_gene: TRBV5-5
abundance: NA
d_gene: TRBD2
j_gene: TRBJ2-3
CDR3aa: CASAQLTSGVDTQYF
CDR3nt: TGTGCCAGCGCCCAGTTGACTAGCGGGGTGGATACGCAGTATTTT

v_gene: TRBV9
abundance: NA
d_gene: TRBD2
j_gene: TRBJ2-1
CDR3aa: CASSRGGPYNEQFF
CDR3nt: TGTGCCAGCAGTCGGGGGGGCCCCTACAATGAGCAGTTCTTC

v_gene: TRBV25-1
abundance: once
d_gene: NA
j_gene: TRBJ1-5
CDR3aa: CASSSRGRQPQHF
CDR3nt: TGTGCCAGCAGTTCAAGGGGTCGTCAGCCCCAGCATTTT

v_gene: TRBV7-3
abundance: once
d_gene: NA
j_gene: TRBJ2-6
CDR3aa: CASSFQGSGANVLTF
CDR3nt: TGTGCCAGCAGCTTCCAGGGCTCTGGGGCCAACGTCCTGACTTTC

v_gene: TRBV3-1/TRBV3-2
abundance: NA
d_gene: NA
j_gene: TRBJ2-3
CDR3aa: CASSQDRWVTDTQYF
CDR3nt: TGTGCCAGCAGCCAAGATCGGTGGGTCACAGATACGCAGTATTTT

v_gene: TRBV10-3
abundance: once
d_gene: NA
j_gene: TRBJ1-1
CDR3aa: CAISEEKMAEAFF
CDR3nt: TGTGCCATCAGTGAGGAGAAAATGGCTGAAGCTTTCTTT

v_gene: TRBV2
abundance: few
d_gene: NA
j_gene: TRBJ1-5
CDR3aa: CASSGLSGNQPQHF
CDR3nt: TGTGCCAGCAGTGGTTTGAGCGGCAATCAGCCCCAGCATTTT

v_gene: TRBV4-3
abundance: once
d_gene: NA
j_gene: TRBJ1-5
CDR3aa: CASSQGTDNQPQHF
CDR3nt: TGCGCCAGCAGCCAAGGGACAGATAATCAGCCCCAGCATTTT

v_gene: TRBV18
abundance: NA
d_gene: NA
j_gene: TRBJ2-2
CDR3aa: CASSPTPFANTGELFF
CDR3nt: TGTGCCAGCTCACCAACGCCGTTTGCGAACACCGGGGAGCTGTTTTTT

v_gene: TRBV18
abundance: NA
d_gene: NA
j_gene: TRBJ1-1
CDR3aa: CASSRGGWDEAFF
CDR3nt: TGTGCCAGCTCACGGGGGGGCTGGGATGAAGCTTTCTTT

v_gene: TRBV7-9
abundance: NA
d_gene: NA
j_gene: TRBJ1-5
CDR3aa: CASSLGPESNQPQHF
CDR3nt: TGTGCCAGCAGCTTAGGACCGGAGTCCAATCAGCCCCAGCATTTT

v_gene: TRBV5-6
abundance: NA
d_gene: NA
j_gene: TRBJ1-4
CDR3aa: CASSWGPRGDEKLFF
CDR3nt: TGTGCCAGCAGCTGGGGCCCTCGAGGAGATGAAAAACTGTTTTTT

v_gene: TRBV29-1
abundance: NA
d_gene: NA
j_gene: TRBJ2-1
CDR3aa: CSVSGTSLYNEQFF
CDR3nt: TGCAGCGTCTCTGGGACAAGCCTTTACAATGAGCAGTTCTTC

v_gene: TRBV9
abundance: NA
d_gene: NA
j_gene: TRBJ2-1
CDR3aa: CASSALGRAEGEQFF
CDR3nt: TGTGCCAGCAGCGCATTGGGCAGGGCCGAAGGTGAGCAGTTCTTC

v_gene: TRBV11-2
abundance: NA
d_gene: NA
j_gene: TRBJ2-5
CDR3aa: CASSLDGTWYQETQYF
CDR3nt: TGTGCCAGCAGCTTAGATGGGACTTGGTACCAAGAGACCCAGTACTTC

v_gene: TRBV7-9
abundance: NA
d_gene: NA
j_gene: TRBJ2-7
CDR3aa: CASSLIADSSYEQYF
CDR3nt: TGTGCCAGCAGCCTAATAGCGGACAGCTCCTACGAGCAGTACTTC

v_gene: TRBV18
abundance: few
d_gene: NA
j_gene: TRBJ2-1
CDR3aa: CASSPGSGTYSEQFF
CDR3nt: TGTGCCAGCTCTCCAGGGTCGGGGACTTACAGTGAGCAGTTCTTC

v_gene: TRBV6-1
abundance: NA
d_gene: NA
j_gene: TRBJ1-2
CDR3aa: CASSEVFSGTSYGYTF
CDR3nt: TGTGCCAGCAGTGAAGTTTTCTCCGGGACGAGCTATGGCTACACCTTC

v_gene: TRBV28
abundance: NA
d_gene: TRBD1
j_gene: TRBJ1-2
CDR3aa: CASTRTGGGYTF
CDR3nt: TGTGCCAGCACTCGAACAGGGGGTGGCTACACCTTC

v_gene: TRBV5-6
abundance: NA
d_gene: NA
j_gene: TRBJ2-2
CDR3aa: CASVRGTVGSGELFF
CDR3nt: TGTGCCAGCGTCCGGGGTACCGTCGGTTCCGGGGAGCTGTTTTTT

v_gene: TRBV5-1
abundance: NA
d_gene: NA
j_gene: TRBJ1-2
CDR3aa: CASSLEGMGGYTF
CDR3nt: TGCGCCAGCAGCTTGGAGGGTATGGGCGGCTACACCTTC

v_gene: TRBV4-1
abundance: NA
d_gene: TRBD1
j_gene: TRBJ1-3
CDR3aa: CASSPTGAGNTIYF
CDR3nt: TGCGCCAGCAGCCCGACAGGGGCTGGAAACACCATATATTTT

v_gene: TRBV29-1
abundance: NA
d_gene: NA
j_gene: TRBJ1-2
CDR3aa: CSVDSFYGYTF
CDR3nt: TGCAGCGTTGACAGCTTCTATGGCTACACCTTC

v_gene: TRBV7-6
abundance: NA
d_gene: NA
j_gene: TRBJ1-4
CDR3aa: CASSSTSRGGEKLFF
CDR3nt: TGTGCCAGCAGCTCCACCTCGAGGGGAGGCGAAAAACTGTTTTTT

v_gene: TRBV6-2/TRBV6-3
abundance: NA
d_gene: TRBD2
j_gene: TRBJ2-3
CDR3aa: CASSFQRGRTDTQYF
CDR3nt: TGTGCCAGCAGTTTCCAGCGGGGCCGCACAGATACGCAGTATTTT

v_gene: TRBV2
abundance: few
d_gene: NA
j_gene: TRBJ1-6
CDR3aa: CASSAGTLGSPLHF
CDR3nt: TGTGCCAGCAGTGCAGGGACCCTTGGTTCACCCCTCCACTTT

v_gene: TRBV19
abundance: NA
d_gene: TRBD2
j_gene: TRBJ2-2
CDR3aa: CASLGTSGFTGELFF
CDR3nt: TGTGCCAGCCTTGGGACTAGCGGGTTCACCGGGGAGCTGTTTTTT

v_gene: TRBV9
abundance: NA
d_gene: NA
j_gene: TRBJ1-5
CDR3aa: CASSAGVDQPQHF
CDR3nt: TGTGCCAGCAGCGCCGGAGTTGATCAGCCCCAGCATTTT

v_gene: TRBV5-8
abundance: many
d_gene: NA
j_gene: TRBJ2-1
CDR3aa: CASSLGQGTGDEQFF
CDR3nt: TGTGCCAGCAGCTTGGGTCAGGGGACCGGGGATGAGCAGTTCTTC

v_gene: TRBV11-2
abundance: NA
d_gene: NA
j_gene: TRBJ1-1
CDR3aa: CASSLSRGAEAFF
CDR3nt: TGTGCCAGCAGCCTTAGCCGGGGGGCTGAAGCTTTCTTT

v_gene: TRBV10-3
abundance: NA
d_gene: NA
j_gene: TRBJ2-7
CDR3aa: CAISDPGRGLNEQYF
CDR3nt: TGTGCCATCAGTGACCCGGGGAGGGGGCTCAACGAGCAGTACTTC

v_gene: TRBV9
abundance: NA
d_gene: NA
j_gene: TRBJ1-1
CDR3aa: CASSVAGQAGTEAFF
CDR3nt: TGTGCCAGCAGCGTAGCTGGGCAGGCCGGCACTGAAGCTTTCTTT

v_gene: TRBV2
abundance: once
d_gene: NA
j_gene: TRBJ1-2
CDR3aa: CASSGQRANYGYTF
CDR3nt: TGTGCCAGCAGTGGGCAGCGAGCTAACTATGGCTACACCTTC

v_gene: TRBV4-3
abundance: NA
d_gene: NA
j_gene: TRBJ1-5
CDR3aa: CASSQPRVTVGRDSNQPQHF
CDR3nt: TGCGCCAGCAGCCAACCCCGAGTGACAGTTGGTCGGGATAGCAATCAGCCCCAGCATTTT

v_gene: TRBV27
abundance: NA
d_gene: NA
j_gene: TRBJ1-1
CDR3aa: CASSSQGSGTEAFF
CDR3nt: TGTGCCAGCAGTTCACAGGGAAGTGGTACTGAAGCTTTCTTT

v_gene: TRBV6-5
abundance: once
d_gene: NA
j_gene: TRBJ2-1
CDR3aa: CASSQTSNEQFF
CDR3nt: TGTGCCAGCAGTCAGACTAGCAATGAGCAGTTCTTC

v_gene: TRBV9
abundance: NA
d_gene: NA
j_gene: TRBJ1-5
CDR3aa: CASSPGLNQPQHF
CDR3nt: TGTGCCAGCAGCCCGGGCCTCAACCAGCCCCAGCATTTT

v_gene: TRBV9
abundance: NA
d_gene: TRBD1
j_gene: TRBJ1-2
CDR3aa: CASSGGGSAAYGYTF
CDR3nt: TGTGCCAGCAGCGGAGGGGGCAGTGCTGCCTATGGCTACACCTTC

v_gene: TRBV5-1
abundance: NA
d_gene: NA
j_gene: TRBJ1-1
CDR3aa: CASSVQMNTEAFF
CDR3nt: TGCGCCAGCAGCGTACAGATGAACACTGAAGCTTTCTTT

v_gene: TRBV28
abundance: NA
d_gene: NA
j_gene: TRBJ1-2
CDR3aa: CASRTPWGSNYGYTF
CDR3nt: TGTGCCAGCAGGACACCTTGGGGCTCTAACTATGGCTACACCTTC

v_gene: TRBV4-3
abundance: NA
d_gene: NA
j_gene: TRBJ1-5
CDR3aa: CASSQDPRPNQPQHF
CDR3nt: TGCGCCAGCAGCCAAGATCCCCGGCCCAATCAGCCCCAGCATTTT

v_gene: TRBV6-5
abundance: NA
d_gene: NA
j_gene: TRBJ1-1
CDR3aa: CASKTRNTEAFF
CDR3nt: TGTGCCAGCAAAACCCGGAACACTGAAGCTTTCTTT

v_gene: TRBV5-3
abundance: NA
d_gene: TRBD1
j_gene: TRBJ1-4
CDR3aa: CARSLGPRQGTNEKLFF
CDR3nt: TGTGCCAGAAGCTTGGGGCCTAGACAGGGTACTAATGAAAAACTGTTTTTT

v_gene: TRBV28
abundance: few
d_gene: NA
j_gene: TRBJ1-1
CDR3aa: CASNPTSGTEAFF
CDR3nt: TGTGCCAGCAACCCTACCAGTGGCACTGAAGCTTTCTTT

v_gene: TRBV10-3
abundance: NA
d_gene: TRBD1
j_gene: TRBJ1-1
CDR3aa: CAIRMGQGNTEAFF
CDR3nt: TGTGCCATCAGGATGGGACAGGGCAACACTGAAGCTTTCTTT

v_gene: TRBV4-2
abundance: NA
d_gene: TRBD1
j_gene: TRBJ2-7
CDR3aa: CASSQVMGQGAYEQYF
CDR3nt: TGTGCCAGCAGCCAAGTAATGGGACAGGGTGCCTACGAGCAGTACTTC

v_gene: TRBV5-1
abundance: NA
d_gene: TRBD1
j_gene: TRBJ2-3
CDR3aa: CASSETGGRADTQYF
CDR3nt: TGCGCCAGCAGCGAGACAGGGGGAAGGGCAGATACGCAGTATTTT

v_gene: TRBV19
abundance: NA
d_gene: NA
j_gene: TRBJ1-2
CDR3aa: CASSILAGGGGYTF
CDR3nt: TGTGCCAGTAGTATTCTGGCGGGGGGTGGAGGCTACACCTTC